This is a list of T cell receptor beta chains from one sample in a study of T-cell reconstitution after alpha-beta-depleted transplantation in children. TCRdb itself ran the PCR reads through MiXCR, one entry per CDR3 protein. The sample includes approximately 240,000 distinct CDR3 sequences, about a tenth seen only once; the top ten take roughly 27%. Sample: PBMCs, taken before TCRalphabeta/CD19-depleted stem cell transplant. All receptors derive from a child under two years old with acute myeloid leukemia, due to receive a stem cell transplant. Both conserved end residues are part of each CDR3. D genes are given only for firm matches. Size is omitted from some rows. Given values are once, few, many or a class for expanded clones.

clone size | D gene | J gene | V gene | CDR3 DNA | CDR3 protein
many | - | TRBJ1-1 | TRBV4-2 | TGTGCCAGCAGCCAGGGCCGCGGGGTTGCTGAAGCTTTCTTT | CASSQGRGVAEAFF
many | - | TRBJ1-4 | TRBV3-1 | TGTGCCAGCAGCCAACAGGGGCCTTTGTCTAATGAAAAACTGTTTTTT | CASSQQGPLSNEKLFF
many | - | TRBJ2-1 | TRBV9 | TGTGCCAGCAGCGCCGGGGGAACCTACAATGAGCAGTTCTTC | CASSAGGTYNEQFF
many | - | TRBJ2-5 | TRBV5-1 | TGCGCCAGCAGCTTACAGGCGTACCAAGAGACCCAGTACTTC | CASSLQAYQETQYF
- | - | TRBJ1-4 | TRBV5-1 | TGCGCCAGCAGTTTTGACATATCAACTAATGAAAAACTGCTTTTT | CASSFDISTNEKLLF
many | - | TRBJ2-4 | TRBV20-1 | TGCAGTGCTAGTTACAGCGAAAACATTCAGTACTTC | CSASYSENIQYF
many | - | TRBJ1-2 | TRBV29-1 | TGCAGCGCCGCCGACCTATGGACAGAGTTATATGGCTACACCTTC | CSAADLWTELYGYTF
- | - | TRBJ2-7 | TRBV7-2 | TGTGCCAGCAGCTTACCAAGGACACACGACTACGAGCAGTACTTC | CASSLPRTHDYEQYF
many | TRBD1 | TRBJ2-1 | TRBV9 | TGTGCCAGCAGCATGACAGGGGGCCTCTCCTACAATGAGCAGTTCTTC | CASSMTGGLSYNEQFF
few | - | TRBJ2-7 | TRBV11-3 | TGTGCCAGCAGCTTATTAGGGGGGAGAGGTTTGGACGAGCAGTACTTC | CASSLLGGRGLDEQYF
many | - | TRBJ1-2 | TRBV20-1 | TGCAGTGCAGAAGACCGGGGGGGAGGCTACACCTTC | CSAEDRGGGYTF
many | TRBD1 | TRBJ1-2 | TRBV3-1 | TGTGCCAGCAGCCAGAGCGGTAAATCAGGGGGATATGGCTACACCTTC | CASSQSGKSGGYGYTF
many | TRBD1 | TRBJ1-6 | TRBV20-1 | TGCAGTGCTAGACCCCCTCAGGGGGCAATTAATTCACCCCTCCACTTT | CSARPPQGAINSPLHF
- | - | TRBJ1-1 | TRBV7-2 | TGTGCCAGCAGCCGACAGGCGAACACTGAAGCTTTCTTT | CASSRQANTEAFF
- | TRBD1 | TRBJ1-5 | TRBV18 | TGTGCCAGCTCACCCGTCGCGAGGCAGGGGGGGGATCAGCCCCAGCATTTT | CASSPVARQGGDQPQHF
many | TRBD2 | TRBJ2-3 | TRBV7-2 | TGTGCCAGCAGTCTCAGCGGGAATGAGGCAGATACGCATTATTTT | CASSLSGNEADTHYF
many | - | TRBJ1-4 | TRBV5-1 | TGCGCCAGCAGCCTTTCGGGGATCTCAAATGAAAAACTGTTTTTT | CASSLSGISNEKLFF
few | - | TRBJ1-2 | TRBV6-1 | TGTGCCAGCAGTGAGCGGATCTATGGCTACACCTTC | CASSERIYGYTF
many | - | TRBJ1-1 | TRBV7-8 | TGTGCCAGCAGCTTAGTGGGGGGGAGCGGCACTGAAGCTTTCTTT | CASSLVGGSGTEAFF
many | - | TRBJ2-7 | TRBV7-9 | TGTGCCAGCAGCTCGGACTTAACCTACGAGCAGTACTTC | CASSSDLTYEQYF
many | - | TRBJ1-5 | TRBV6-5 | TGTGCCAGCAGTTTAAGTAGAAATCAGCCCCAGCATTTT | CASSLSRNQPQHF
many | TRBD2 | TRBJ2-7 | TRBV6-1 | TGTGCCAGCCTTTTTAGCGGGAGCACCGAGCAGTACTTC | CASLFSGSTEQYF
many | TRBD1 | TRBJ2-5 | TRBV5-1 | TGCGCCACCTCTACAGGGACAGCTAAAGAGACCCAGTACTTC | CATSTGTAKETQYF
many | - | TRBJ1-5 | TRBV5-1 | TGCGCCAGCAGCTTCGGGGATAGCAATCAGCCCCAGCATTTT | CASSFGDSNQPQHF
many | - | TRBJ2-7 | TRBV6-2/TRBV6-3 | TGTGCCAGCACGGGACAATCCTACGAGCAGTACTTC | CASTGQSYEQYF
once | TRBD2 | TRBJ2-3 | TRBV5-4 | TGTGCCAGCAGCCCGAACCATGGGCTAGCGGGAGATACGCAGTATTTT | CASSPNHGLAGDTQYF
- | - | TRBJ2-1 | TRBV20-1 | TGCAGTGCTATAGGGGGGGCAACCCGGGGGGAGCAGTTCTTC | CSAIGGATRGEQFF
many | - | TRBJ1-2 | TRBV9 | TGTGCCAGCAGCGTAGAAGGAGCCAACTATGGCTACACCTTC | CASSVEGANYGYTF
many | TRBD1 | TRBJ1-5 | TRBV20-1 | TGCAGTGCCCTGGGACAGGGGGACGGGCGCAATCAGCCCCAGCATTTT | CSALGQGDGRNQPQHF
few | TRBD1 | TRBJ2-2 | TRBV20-1 | TGCAGTGCCATCCCCGGACAGGGAGTCACCGGGGAGCTGTTTTTT | CSAIPGQGVTGELFF
many | - | TRBJ1-1 | TRBV29-1 | TGCAGCGTTACCAGGGATTATACTGAAGCTTTCTTT | CSVTRDYTEAFF
many | - | TRBJ2-1 | TRBV11-2 | TGTGCCAGCAGCATTAACAGGGCGGCTGAGCAGTTCTTC | CASSINRAAEQFF
many | - | TRBJ2-2 | TRBV7-9 | TGTGCCAGCAGTCTTAGGGGCGCCACCGGGGAGCTGTTTTTT | CASSLRGATGELFF
many | TRBD1 | TRBJ1-5 | TRBV29-1 | TGCAGCGTGAGGGACAGGGATCAGCCCCAGCATTTT | CSVRDRDQPQHF
many | - | TRBJ1-2 | TRBV28 | TGTGCCAGCAGTCTCCCCAACTATGGCTACACCTTC | CASSLPNYGYTF
many | - | TRBJ2-3 | TRBV5-1 | TGCGCCAGCAGCGCCGGAAGAGATACGCAGTATTTT | CASSAGRDTQYF
few | TRBD2 | TRBJ2-5 | TRBV29-1 | TGCAGCGGGGGGGGGATCCAAGAGACCCAGTACTTC | CSGGGIQETQYF
many | TRBD1 | TRBJ2-7 | TRBV5-1 | TGCGCCAGCAGCTTGGGAGACAGGGTCTACGAGCAGTACTTC | CASSLGDRVYEQYF
few | - | TRBJ2-1 | TRBV29-1 | TGCAGCGTTGAAGCCTCACGGGGGATCGAATACTACAATGAGCAGTTCTTC | CSVEASRGIEYYNEQFF
- | - | TRBJ2-3 | TRBV12-3/TRBV12-4 | TGTGCCAGCAGTTTCTGGGCATCGGATCGCACAGATACGCAGTATTTT | CASSFWASDRTDTQYF